This T cell receptor (beta chain) comes out of a study of T cell repertoires in cytomegalovirus infection. Points from the study as a whole: Cumulative public TCR beta family frequency identified carriers of CMV plus the relevant HLA.

TCRdb re-called the reads with MiXCR, one entry per CDR3 protein. The top ten clones hold just over 90% of a sample with tens of thousands of distinct CDR3 sequences, about half of them seen once. Concerning this clonotype itself: What it binds is not known.

This CDR3 has 15 amino acids. V lost 3 bases, J lost 5 bases, and 8 bases stayed unmatched. The germline CDR1 and CDR2 sequences are MNHEY and SMNVEV (reference sequence). The material was CD8+ T cells from cultured PBMCs, obtained from culture after CMV antigen stimulation. This TCR derives from a human donor in good health (CMV status not recorded). Some clones in this sample may be carry-over from other donors' samples. The chain combines TRBV27 with TRBJ1-1, with 8 bases lining up with TRBD1. The CDR3, as DNA: TGTGCCAGCAGTTTTTCTCAGGGGGCGAATACTGAAGCTTTCTTT. It yields the protein CASSFSQGANTEAFF.